Shown below are 27 T cell receptor beta chains from a single sample sequenced in a study of T cells after yellow fever vaccination. TCRdb ran MiXCR on the 5' RACE reads and lists one entry per CDR3 protein. The sample lists under 200,000 distinct CDR3 sequences; approximately 6.8% were seen once. The sample here was CD4+ T cells sorted from PBMCs, taken 4 to 6 days after the first yellow fever vaccination. The receptors were gathered from a man aged 18-30 years who received the YFV17D yellow fever vaccine.

This clonotype was counted between two and nine times. This sequence joins TRBV6-5 and TRBJ1-1, with a weak D call TRBD1 (6 bases). The germline gives CDR1 MNHEY, CDR2 SVGAGI. The CDR3 sequence is 15 residues long. V lost 0 bases, J lost 4 bases, and 12 bases lay in between. The CDR3, as DNA: TGTGCCAGCAGTTACTCGGGGACAACGACCACTGAAGCTTTCTTT. Amino acid sequence: CASSYSGTTTTEAFF.

Ten or more counts support this clonotype. This chain joins TRBV5-1 and TRBJ2-1; D ambiguous. The V end was cut by 0 bases, the J end by 1 base, with 8 bases between. Germline V CDR1 and CDR2: SGHRS, YFSETQ. CDR3 length: 15 amino acids. Here the CDR3 DNA reads TGCGCCAGCAGCTTGGACGGTGGGTCCTACAATGAGCAGTTCTTC. This gives the protein CASSLDGGSYNEQFF.

The chain joins TRBV5-6 to TRBJ1-4; 9 bases map to TRBD1. Germline loops: CDR1 SGHDT, CDR2 YYEEEE. This CDR3 region has 18 residues. V trimming: 3 bases; J trimming: 0 bases; junction bases outside the gene matches: 9. The DNA of the CDR3 is TGTGCCAGCAGCTCCCGGGACAGGGCGTTTGCAACTAATGAAAAACTGTTTTTT. It specifies CASSSRDRAFATNEKLFF. Complete variable domain (other parts from reference TRBV5-6 and TRBJ1-4): DAGVTQSPTHLIKTRGQQVTLRCSPKSGHDTVSWYQQALGQGPQFIFQYYEEEERQRGNFPDRFSGHQFPNYSSELNVNALLLGDSALYLCASSSRDRAFATNEKLFFGSGTQLSVL.

This clonotype turned up a few times. The V gene is TRBV5-4, the J gene TRBJ2-5; D remains ambiguous. The V end lost 1 base, the J end lost 5 bases, and 6 bases lay between the germline ends. Germline CDR1 is SGHNT and CDR2 is YYREEE (reference sequence). The CDR3 has 12 amino acids. In DNA form, the CDR3 reads TGTGCCAGCAGCTTGTTACTGGAGACCCAGTACTTC. Its protein is CASSLLLETQYF.

At least ten counts were recorded for this clonotype. The gene calls are TRBV7-2 and TRBJ2-5; 7 nucleotides agree with TRBD1. The CDR3 has 14 residues. Germline V gives CDR1 SGHTA, CDR2 FQGNSA. V shed 1 base, J shed 4 bases, and the junction held 3 bases outside the gene matches. The CDR3 DNA sequence: TGTGCCAGCAGCTTAGTGACAGGGCCAGAGACCCAGTACTTC. It is translated as CASSLVTGPETQYF.

This chain joins TRBV5-5 and TRBJ2-1, with unresolved D. V lost 0 bases to trimming and J lost 1 base, with 8 bases between them. The V gene's germline CDR1 is SGHKS and CDR2 YYEKEE (reference sequence). The CDR3 is 15 residues long. The CDR3 sequence: CASSLGPGSYNEQFF. CDR3 nucleotides: TGTGCCAGCAGCTTGGGGCCGGGTTCCTACAATGAGCAGTTCTTC.

This clonotype was observed many times. The V and J genes are TRBV4-3 and TRBJ1-4, with D unresolved. The V gene's germline CDR1 is LGHNA and CDR2 YSLEER. The CDR3 contains 16 residues. V lost 0 bases, J lost 8 bases, and 16 bases lay in between. The CDR3 DNA is TGCGCCAGCAGCCAAGACTTCCGGACCTTAGAGGAAAAACTGTTTTTT. It specifies CASSQDFRTLEEKLFF.

This clonotype was found many times. This chain uses TRBV10-3 with TRBJ2-5, with 7 bases aligning to TRBD1. Unmatched junction bases numbered 6, after V lost 3 bases and J lost 2 bases. This CDR3 contains 15 residues. Looked up from germline, CDR1 is ENHRY and CDR2 is SYGVKD. CDR3 bases: TGTGCCATCAGTGACCCACAGACAGGGCAAGAGACCCAGTACTTC. This gives the protein CAISDPQTGQETQYF.

This clonotype was recorded at least ten times. The chain carries TRBV5-1 and TRBJ2-5, with 10 nucleotides matching TRBD2. The CDR3 extends over 15 amino acids. Germline-derived CDR1 and CDR2 are SGHRS and YFSETQ. V dropped 1 base and J dropped 3; count of bases not matched to a gene: 3. The CDR3 is CASSLTTSGKETQYF. Here the CDR3 DNA reads TGCGCCAGCAGCTTGACTACTAGCGGGAAAGAGACCCAGTACTTC.

The chain recombines TRBV20-1 with TRBJ2-1; D may be TRBD1 (5 bases). Germline V CDR1 and CDR2: DFQATT, SNEGSKA (reference sequence). The CDR3 consists of 12 residues. V gave up 3 bases and J gave up 6 bases, with 9 bases separating them. Written as DNA, the CDR3 is TGCAGTGCTAGTTCACAGGTCAATGAGCAGTTCTTC. Protein: CSASSQVNEQFF.

This clonotype was seen many times. The J gene is TRBJ2-1, the V gene TRBV5-1; 13 nucleotides agree with TRBD2. V gave up 0 bases and J gave up 6 bases; unmatched junction bases: 6. The CDR3 extends over 17 amino acids. Germline values: CDR1 SGHRS, CDR2 YFSETQ. The CDR3 region has the DNA TGCGCCAGCAGCTTGGGGGTCACTAGCGGGGGGGCCAATGAGCAGTTCTTC. As protein: CASSLGVTSGGANEQFF. Full variable domain (outside the CDR3, taken from reference TRBV5-1 and TRBJ2-1): KAGVTQTPRYLIKTRGQQVTLSCSPISGHRSVSWYQQTPGQGLQFLFEYFSETQRNKGNFPGRFSGRQFSNSRSEMNVSTLELGDSALYLCASSLGVTSGGANEQFFGPGTRLTVL.

This clonotype was seen at least ten times. The chain recombines TRBV12-3 or TRBV12-4 with TRBJ2-3; possible D gene TRBD2, 7 bases. The V and J ends lost 6 bases and 6 bases respectively, with 13 bases between them. The CDR3 has 13 residues. CDR3 DNA: TGTGCCAGCAGCCTAGGGAGGGGGGATACGCAGTATTTT. Encoded protein: CASSLGRGDTQYF.

As DNA, the CDR3 is TGTGCCAGTCAGAGCTCTGGGGCCAACGTCCTGACTTTC. This encodes CASQSSGANVLTF. The chain carries TRBV7-3 and TRBJ2-6; D is ambiguous. V was trimmed by 9 bases and J by 0 bases, leaving 6 bases between them. In germline, CDR1 is SGHTA, CDR2 FQGTGA. The length of the CDR3 is 13 residues. Based on the CDR3 plus reference TRBV7-3 and TRBJ2-6, the full variable domain is GAGVSQTPSNKVTEKGKYVELRCDPISGHTALYWYRQSLGQGPEFLIYFQGTGAADDSGLPNDRFFAVRPEGSVSTLKIQRTERGDSAVYLCASQSSGANVLTFGAGSRLTVL.

This clonotype was counted many times. The chain carries TRBV21-1 and TRBJ1-5. TRBV21-1 is deemed a pseudogene. CDR3 size: 17 residues. Here the CDR3 reads CASSTCRRSVTSQPQHF. In nucleotides, the CDR3 is TGTGCCAGCAGCACATGTCGCAGGTCCGTTACGAGTCAGCCCCAGCATTTT.

This clonotype was seen repeatedly, ten times or more. The chain combines TRBV27 with TRBJ2-3; D is unclear. CDR3 length equals 13 residues. CDR1 is MNHEY and CDR2 is SMNVEV in the germline V gene (reference sequence). V dropped 3 bases and J dropped 6 bases, with 10 bases sitting between them. The CDR3 bases are TGTGCCAGCAGTTTCGTGTTTTTGGATACGCAGTATTTT. As protein: CASSFVFLDTQYF.

This clonotype was seen ten or more times. This chain connects TRBV9 to TRBJ1-1, with D possibly TRBD1 on 6 matching bases. Germline CDR1 and CDR2: SGDLS and YYNGEE. The CDR3 has 15 residues. Trimming removed 0 bases from V and 4 bases from J, with 13 bases in between. CDR3 nucleotide sequence: TGTGCCAGCAGCGTAGGGACAGTTGCGGGCACTGAAGCTTTCTTT. Translation: CASSVGTVAGTEAFF.

This clonotype was recorded at least ten times. The CDR3 nucleotides read TGTGCCAGCTTTTCGACAGGGGACGGCGACTATGGCTACACCTTC. It specifies CASFSTGDGDYGYTF. The rearrangement joins TRBV18 to TRBJ1-2; 8 bases fit TRBD1. Germline V CDR1 and CDR2: KGHSH, LQKENI. The length of the CDR3 is 15 residues. With 7 bases clipped from V and 3 bases from J, the junction kept 10 bases outside the gene matches.

The sample holds a few counts of this clonotype. The chain combines TRBV20-1 with TRBJ1-5, with D unresolved. There are 15 residues in the CDR3. Germline V gene data show CDR1 as DFQATT and CDR2 as SNEGSKA (reference sequence). The V end lost 2 bases, the J end lost 1 base, and 12 bases lay between the germline ends. Here the CDR3 reads CSARSNWESNQPQHF. The CDR3 DNA is TGCAGTGCTAGAAGCAACTGGGAGAGCAATCAGCCCCAGCATTTT.

This clonotype turned up a few times. V gene TRBV6-1 combines with J gene TRBJ2-7, with D possibly being TRBD2 (6 bases). The CDR3 runs to 13 residues. V gave up 4 bases and J gave up 6 bases, with 13 bases separating them. The germline V gene encodes CDR1 MNHNS and CDR2 SASEGT. DNA for the CDR3: TGTGCCAGCAGTGTCGCGGGGTCCCTCGAGCAGTACGTC. Translating gives CASSVAGSLEQYV.

There are many counts of this clonotype. The chain couples TRBV20-1 to TRBJ2-7; D may be TRBD2 (6 bases). V was clipped by 6 bases and J by 3 bases, with 12 bases between them. The CDR3 loop spans 12 amino acids. Germline CDR1 DFQATT, CDR2 SNEGSKA (reference sequence). The chain's CDR3 is CSAAPGGYEQYF. DNA of the CDR3: TGCAGTGCCGCGCCCGGGGGCTACGAGCAGTACTTC.

The chain employs TRBV11-2 and TRBJ2-5; a possible D gene is TRBD2 (6 bases). V dropped 0 bases and J dropped 2 bases, with 28 bases sitting between them. The CDR3 is 21 amino acids. CDR1 and CDR2 (germline): SGHAT, FQNNGV. The CDR3, as DNA: TGTGCCAGCAGCTTAGATGGGGTCCCTGACAGCTTCGGAGGGGAACAAGAGACCCAGTACTTC. Encoded protein: CASSLDGVPDSFGGEQETQYF. The complete variable domain, with remaining parts taken from reference TRBV11-2 and TRBJ2-5, reads EAGVAQSPRYKIIEKRQSVAFWCNPISGHATLYWYQQILGQGPKLLIQFQNNGVVDDSQLPKDRFSAERLKGVDSTLKIQPAKLEDSAVYLCASSLDGVPDSFGGEQETQYFGPGTRLLVL.

This clonotype has only a few counts. The genes are TRBV5-6 and TRBJ2-7; D tentatively fits TRBD1 or TRBD2 (5 bases each). Trimming left V 2 bases short and J 6 bases short, with 9 bases between. Germline V lookup: CDR1 SGHDT, CDR2 YYEEEE. This CDR3 spans 12 amino acids. The CDR3 protein is CASSFWGPEQYF. The CDR3, as DNA: TGTGCCAGCAGCTTTTGGGGACCCGAGCAGTACTTC.

This clonotype has a count of ten or more. J is TRBJ2-3 and V is TRBV4-2; perhaps D is TRBD1 or TRBD2 (6 bases each). Trimming left V 0 bases short and J 3 bases short, with 10 bases between. The CDR3 has 15 residues. Looked up from germline, CDR1 is LGHNA and CDR2 is YNFKEQ. The CDR3 here is CASSQDWGATDTQYF. The CDR3, as DNA: TGTGCCAGCAGCCAAGATTGGGGGGCGACAGATACGCAGTATTTT.

The table lists this clonotype with many counts. V is TRBV2 and J is TRBJ1-1; 12 bases agree with TRBD1. Germline V lookup: CDR1 SNHLY, CDR2 FYNNEI. The V and J ends lost 7 bases and 0 bases, in that order; junction bases with no gene match: 9. This CDR3 has 17 amino acids. The CDR3 loop is CASIPGQGAKMNTEAFF. CDR3 in DNA: TGTGCCAGCATCCCGGGACAGGGGGCGAAAATGAACACTGAAGCTTTCTTT.

This clonotype was counted at least ten times. The chain employs TRBV10-3 and TRBJ1-5; no reliable D call. Per germline, CDR1 ENHRY and CDR2 SYGVKD. The V end was cut by 3 bases, the J end by 3 bases, with 3 bases between. The CDR3 runs 12 residues. The CDR3 here is CAISDYNQPQHF. DNA for the CDR3: TGTGCCATCAGTGATTACAATCAGCCCCAGCATTTT.

Remarks on this clonotype: A much larger clone differs by one base, so this may be a read error. The chain combines TRBV11-2 with TRBJ2-2; the D is unclear. CDR1 SGHAT and CDR2 FQNNGV come from the germline V gene. This CDR3 region has 15 residues. Trimming shortened V by 2 bases and J by 7 bases, and 14 bases separated the two germline ends. The CDR3 sequence: CASSLRSLIIGELFF. CDR3 nucleotides: TGTGCCAGCAGCTTAAGAAGCCTTATTATCGGGGAGCTGTTTTTT. The full variable domain, completed using reference TRBV11-2 and TRBJ2-2, is EAGVAQSPRYKIIEKRQSVAFWCNPISGHATLYWYQQILGQGPKLLIQFQNNGVVDDSQLPKDRFSAERLKGVDSTLKIQPAKLEDSAVYLCASSLRSLIIGELFFGEGSRLTVL.

This clonotype occurred a few times. V is TRBV5-1 and J is TRBJ2-1, with D possibly called TRBD1 or TRBD2 (6 bases each). Germline-derived CDR1 and CDR2 are SGHRS and YFSETQ. The CDR3 is 16 residues long. Trimming removed 0 bases at V and 4 bases at J, with 14 bases between. The CDR3 is CASSLGVTGTYNEQFF. In nucleotides, the CDR3 is TGCGCCAGCAGCTTGGGCGTAACAGGGACTTACAATGAGCAGTTCTTC.